The rows below give T cell receptor beta chains drawn from one sample of a study of T cell responses to AZD1222 COVID-19 vaccine. Libraries were prepared by immunoSEQ multiplex PCR; TCRdb keeps only in-frame clonotypes and omits some of them. This sample carries 110,000 or so clones, roughly 90% of them seen once, and the ten largest clones take around 2.3%. The sample in question was peripheral blood, obtained on day 0 of AZD1222 vaccination. The receptors shown here come from an adult in good health. Both conserved end residues are part of each CDR3. The D gene is left open where the match is weak. The size of a clone is reported for some rows only, either as once, few or many, or as a class for expanded clones.

length,D,J,V,size,DNA,CDR3
13,NA,TRBJ1-2,TRBV28,once,TGTGCCAGCAGTTTATCAAGTCTTTATGGCTACACCTTC,CASSLSSLYGYTF
15,TRBD1,TRBJ1-2,TRBV5-1,NA,TGCGCCAGCAGCCCCCAGGGGGTCAGCTTCTATGGCTACACCTTC,CASSPQGVSFYGYTF
13,NA,TRBJ1-1,TRBV5-1,NA,TGCGCCAGCAGCGATACTGCGAACACTGAAGCTTTCTTT,CASSDTANTEAFF
14,NA,TRBJ2-7,TRBV7-8,NA,TGTGCCAGCAGCTTAGCCTACAAGGTCTACGAGCAGTACTTC,CASSLAYKVYEQYF
15,NA,TRBJ2-1,TRBV9,once,TGTGCCAGCAGCGTAGCCCCAAGGACGTACAATGAGCAGTTCTTC,CASSVAPRTYNEQFF
13,NA,TRBJ2-1,TRBV19,NA,TGTGCCAGTAGTGGGCTAGGCCCCAATGAGCAGTTCTTC,CASSGLGPNEQFF
10,NA,TRBJ1-1,TRBV29-1,NA,TGCAGCGCTCAGAACACTGAAGCTTTCTTT,CSAQNTEAFF
12,NA,TRBJ2-7,TRBV5-8,NA,TGTGCCAGCAGCGGTTGGAGCGGCGAGCAGTACTTC,CASSGWSGEQYF
14,NA,TRBJ2-3,TRBV6-4,NA,TGTGCCAGCAGTCCAGTTGGTGCCACAGATACGCAGTATTTT,CASSPVGATDTQYF
13,NA,TRBJ2-7,TRBV6-5,NA,TGTGCCAGCTCTCAGGTCCTCCTCTACGAGCAGTACTTC,CASSQVLLYEQYF
16,NA,TRBJ2-2,TRBV9,NA,TGTGCCAGCAGCGTAGTACGAGGGAGTGGCACCGGGGAGCTGTTTTTT,CASSVVRGSGTGELFF
13,NA,TRBJ1-2,TRBV5-1,NA,TGCGCCAGCAGCTTGGCCGGGTCTCATGGCTACACCTTC,CASSLAGSHGYTF
15,NA,TRBJ1-1,TRBV5-6,NA,TGTGCCAGCAGCCACCCAACGAGGGTGGATACTGAAGCTTTCTTT,CASSHPTRVDTEAFF
13,NA,TRBJ1-1,TRBV19,NA,TGTGCCAGTGTAGGCAGGGGGAACACTGAAGCTTTCTTT,CASVGRGNTEAFF
14,NA,TRBJ2-2,TRBV2,NA,TGTGCCAGCCAACTTAGTAGGGGAACCGGGGAGCTGTTTTTT,CASQLSRGTGELFF
16,NA,TRBJ1-3,TRBV9,NA,TGTGCCAGCAGCCTCAGAAGGGCAGGGTCCGGAAACACCATATATTTT,CASSLRRAGSGNTIYF
11,NA,TRBJ2-1,TRBV12-3/TRBV12-4,NA,TGTGCCAGCAGTTTGATGGATGAGCAGTTCTTC,CASSLMDEQFF
17,NA,TRBJ1-2,TRBV7-2,NA,TGTGCCAGCAGCCCAATCCCCGGGACCCTCTCTATCGGTGGCTACACCTTC,CASSPIPGTLSIGGYTF
14,NA,TRBJ1-1,TRBV5-1,once,TGCGCCAGCAGCATTAGTGGGGGGAACACTGAAGCTTTCTTT,CASSISGGNTEAFF